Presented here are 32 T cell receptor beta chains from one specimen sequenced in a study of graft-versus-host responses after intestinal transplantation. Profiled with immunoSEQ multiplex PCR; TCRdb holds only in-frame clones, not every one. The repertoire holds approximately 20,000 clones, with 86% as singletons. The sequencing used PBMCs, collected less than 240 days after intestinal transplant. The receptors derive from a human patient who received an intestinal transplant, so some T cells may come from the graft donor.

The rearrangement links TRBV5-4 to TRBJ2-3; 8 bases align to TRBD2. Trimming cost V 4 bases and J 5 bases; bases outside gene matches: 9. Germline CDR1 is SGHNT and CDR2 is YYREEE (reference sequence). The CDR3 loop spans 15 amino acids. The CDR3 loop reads CASSVPGGPLDTQYF. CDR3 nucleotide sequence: TGTGCCAGCAGCGTCCCGGGGGGGCCTTTAGATACGCAGTATTTT.

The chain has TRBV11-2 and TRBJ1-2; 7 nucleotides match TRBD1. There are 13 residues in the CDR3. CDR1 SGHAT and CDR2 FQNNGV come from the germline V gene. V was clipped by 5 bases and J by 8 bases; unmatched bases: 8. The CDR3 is CASSQGGDEGYTF. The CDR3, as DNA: TGTGCCAGCAGCCAGGGGGGGGATGAGGGCTACACCTTC.

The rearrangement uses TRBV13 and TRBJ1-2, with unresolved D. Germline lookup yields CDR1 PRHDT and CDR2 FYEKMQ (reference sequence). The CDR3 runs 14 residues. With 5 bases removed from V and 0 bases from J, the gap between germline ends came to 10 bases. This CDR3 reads CASSLRIPNYGYTF. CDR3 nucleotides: TGTGCCAGCAGCCTTAGGATCCCTAACTATGGCTACACCTTC.

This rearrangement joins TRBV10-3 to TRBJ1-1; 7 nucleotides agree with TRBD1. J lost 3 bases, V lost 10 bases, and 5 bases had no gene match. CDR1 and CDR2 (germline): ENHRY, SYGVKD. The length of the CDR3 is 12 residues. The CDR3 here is CATRQGDTEAFF. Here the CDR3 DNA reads TGTGCCACGAGACAGGGAGACACTGAAGCTTTCTTT.

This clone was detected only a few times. The CDR3 nucleotides read TGTGCCAGCAGCCCCGGACTAGCGAGTCAAGAGACCCAGTACTTC. It encodes CASSPGLASQETQYF. The chain carries TRBV7-3 and TRBJ2-5; 9 nucleotides line up with TRBD2. The V gene's germline CDR1 is SGHTA and CDR2 FQGTGA. V shed 5 bases and J 2 bases; nucleotides not matched to a gene: 6. This CDR3 comprises 15 residues.

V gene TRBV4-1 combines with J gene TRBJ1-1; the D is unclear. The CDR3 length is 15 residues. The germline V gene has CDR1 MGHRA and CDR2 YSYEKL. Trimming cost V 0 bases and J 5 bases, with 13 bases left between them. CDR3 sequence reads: CASSQDSLAGTEAFF. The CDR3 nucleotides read TGCGCCAGCAGCCAAGATTCCCTGGCGGGGACTGAAGCTTTCTTT.

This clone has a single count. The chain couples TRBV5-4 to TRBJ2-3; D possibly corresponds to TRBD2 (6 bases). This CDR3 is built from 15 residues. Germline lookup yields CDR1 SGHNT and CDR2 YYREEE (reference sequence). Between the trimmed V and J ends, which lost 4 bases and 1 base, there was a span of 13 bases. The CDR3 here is CASSKTRPGTDTQYF. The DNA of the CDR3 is TGTGCCAGCAGCAAGACTAGGCCGGGCACAGATACGCAGTATTTT.

This chain's CDR3 is CASSFFRPEGYTF. The DNA of the CDR3 is TGTGCCAGCAGCTTCTTCAGGCCGGAGGGCTACACCTTC. The gene calls are TRBV5-5 and TRBJ1-2; no reliable D call. With 2 bases removed from V and 8 bases from J, the gap between germline ends came to 13 bases. The germline CDR1 and CDR2 sequences are SGHKS and YYEKEE (reference sequence). CDR3 size: 13 residues. The whole variable domain, filled in from reference TRBV5-5 and TRBJ1-2, reads DAGVTQSPTHLIKTRGQQVTLRCSPISGHKSVSWYQQVLGQGPQFIFQYYEKEERGRGNFPDRFSARQFPNYSSELNVNALLLGDSALYLCASSFFRPEGYTFGSGTRLTVV.

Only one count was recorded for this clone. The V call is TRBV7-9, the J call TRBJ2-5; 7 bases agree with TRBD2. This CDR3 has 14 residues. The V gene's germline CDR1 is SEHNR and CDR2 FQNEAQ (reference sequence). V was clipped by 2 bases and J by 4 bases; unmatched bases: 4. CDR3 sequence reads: CASSLRAGLETQYF. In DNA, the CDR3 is TGTGCCAGCAGCTTACGAGCGGGGCTAGAGACCCAGTACTTC.

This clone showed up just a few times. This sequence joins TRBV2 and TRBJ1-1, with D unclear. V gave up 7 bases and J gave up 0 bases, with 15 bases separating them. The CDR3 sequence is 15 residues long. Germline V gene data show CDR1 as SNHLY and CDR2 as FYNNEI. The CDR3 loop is CASTGPKIMNTEAFF. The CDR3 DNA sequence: TGTGCCAGCACCGGACCGAAGATTATGAACACTGAAGCTTTCTTT. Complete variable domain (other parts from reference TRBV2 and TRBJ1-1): EPEVTQTPSHQVTQMGQEVILRCVPISNHLYFYWYRQILGQKVEFLVSFYNNEISEKSEIFDDQFSVERPDGSNFTLKIRSTKLEDSAMYFCASTGPKIMNTEAFFGQGTRLTVV.

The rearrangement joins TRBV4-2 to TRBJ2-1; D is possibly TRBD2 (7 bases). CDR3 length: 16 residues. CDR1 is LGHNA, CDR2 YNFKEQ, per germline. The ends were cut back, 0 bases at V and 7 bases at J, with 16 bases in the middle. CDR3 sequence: CASSQEGGALRNEQFF. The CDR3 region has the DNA TGTGCCAGCAGCCAAGAAGGGGGGGCACTTAGGAATGAGCAGTTCTTC.

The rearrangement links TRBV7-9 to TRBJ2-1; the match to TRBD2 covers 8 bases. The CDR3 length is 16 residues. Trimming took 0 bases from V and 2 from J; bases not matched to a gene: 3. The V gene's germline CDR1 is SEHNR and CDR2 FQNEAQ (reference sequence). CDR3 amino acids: CASSLARGGPYNEQFF. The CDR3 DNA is TGTGCCAGCAGCTTAGCACGGGGGGGCCCCTACAATGAGCAGTTCTTC.

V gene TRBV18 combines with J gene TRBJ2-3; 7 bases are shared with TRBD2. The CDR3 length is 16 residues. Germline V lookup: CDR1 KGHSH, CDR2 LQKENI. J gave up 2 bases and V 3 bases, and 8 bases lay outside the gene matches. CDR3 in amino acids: CASSPWPSGYTDTQYF. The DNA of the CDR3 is TGTGCCAGCTCACCTTGGCCTAGCGGATACACAGATACGCAGTATTTT.

CDR3 nucleotide sequence: TGTGCCAGCTCTCCGGGGCCCGCTGAAGCTTTCTTT. This codes for CASSPGPAEAFF. This rearrangement joins TRBV27 to TRBJ1-1, with D perhaps TRBD1 (5 bases). V was trimmed by 8 bases and J by 6 bases, leaving 13 bases between them. Germline-derived CDR1 and CDR2 are MNHEY and SMNVEV (reference sequence). The CDR3 is 12 amino acids.

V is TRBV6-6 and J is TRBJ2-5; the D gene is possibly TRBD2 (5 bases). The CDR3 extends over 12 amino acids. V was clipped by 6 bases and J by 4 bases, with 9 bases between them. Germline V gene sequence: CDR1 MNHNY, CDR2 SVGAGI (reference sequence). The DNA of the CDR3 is TGTGCCAGCAGGAGGCTAGCAGAGACCCAGTACTTC. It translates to CASRRLAETQYF.

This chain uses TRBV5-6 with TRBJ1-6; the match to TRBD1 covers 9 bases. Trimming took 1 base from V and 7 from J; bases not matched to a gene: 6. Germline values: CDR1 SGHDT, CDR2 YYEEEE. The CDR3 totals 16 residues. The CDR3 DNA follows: TGTGCCAGCAGCTTGCTCCGGGACAGGGCCAATTCACCCCTCCACTTT. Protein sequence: CASSLLRDRANSPLHF.

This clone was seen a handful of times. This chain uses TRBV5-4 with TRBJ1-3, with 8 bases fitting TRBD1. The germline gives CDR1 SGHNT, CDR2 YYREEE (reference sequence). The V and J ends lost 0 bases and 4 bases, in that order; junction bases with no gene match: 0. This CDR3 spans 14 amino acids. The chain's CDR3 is CASSLGDRGNTIYF. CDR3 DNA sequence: TGTGCCAGCAGCTTGGGGGACAGGGGAAACACCATATATTTT.

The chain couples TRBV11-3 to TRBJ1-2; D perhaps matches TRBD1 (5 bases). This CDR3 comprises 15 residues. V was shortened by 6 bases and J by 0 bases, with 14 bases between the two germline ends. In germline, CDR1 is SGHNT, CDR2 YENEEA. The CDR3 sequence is CASSHIRDSNYGYTF. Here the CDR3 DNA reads TGTGCCAGCAGTCATATCAGGGATTCTAACTATGGCTACACCTTC. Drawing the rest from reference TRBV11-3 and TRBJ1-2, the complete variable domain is EAGVVQSPRYKIIEKKQPVAFWCNPISGHNTLYWYLQNLGQGPELLIRYENEEAVDDSQLPKDRFSAERLKGVDSTLKIQPAELGDSAVYLCASSHIRDSNYGYTFGSGTRLTVV.

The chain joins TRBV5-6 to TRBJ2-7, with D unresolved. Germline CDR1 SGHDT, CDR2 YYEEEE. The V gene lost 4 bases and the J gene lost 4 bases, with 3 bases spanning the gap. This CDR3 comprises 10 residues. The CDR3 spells CASSQYEQYF. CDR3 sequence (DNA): TGTGCCAGCAGCCAATACGAGCAGTACTTC.

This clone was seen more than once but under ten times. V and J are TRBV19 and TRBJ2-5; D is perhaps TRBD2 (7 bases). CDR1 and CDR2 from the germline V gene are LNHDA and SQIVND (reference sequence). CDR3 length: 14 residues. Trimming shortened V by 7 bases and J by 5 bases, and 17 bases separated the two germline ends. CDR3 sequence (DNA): TGTGCCAGTATGGAGGGGGGGGCCGGCGAGACCCAGTACTTC. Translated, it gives CASMEGGAGETQYF.

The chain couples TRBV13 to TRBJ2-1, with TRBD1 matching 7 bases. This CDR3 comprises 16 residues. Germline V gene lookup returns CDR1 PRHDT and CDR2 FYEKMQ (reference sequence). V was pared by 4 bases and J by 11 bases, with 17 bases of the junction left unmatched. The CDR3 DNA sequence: TGTGCCAGCAGCTATCAGACAGGGACATTTTACGAGCAGCAGTTCTTC. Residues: CASSYQTGTFYEQQFF.

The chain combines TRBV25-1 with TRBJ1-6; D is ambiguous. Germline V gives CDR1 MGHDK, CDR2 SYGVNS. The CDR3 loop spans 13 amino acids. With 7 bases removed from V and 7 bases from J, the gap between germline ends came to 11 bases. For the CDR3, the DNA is TGTGCCAGCAAGGACGGAGCCAATTCACCCCTCCACTTT. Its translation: CASKDGANSPLHF.

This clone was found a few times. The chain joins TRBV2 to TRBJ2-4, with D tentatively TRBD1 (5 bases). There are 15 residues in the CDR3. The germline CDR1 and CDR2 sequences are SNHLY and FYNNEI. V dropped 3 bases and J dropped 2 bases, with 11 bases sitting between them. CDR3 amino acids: CASSDWPGPKNIQYF. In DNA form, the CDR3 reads TGTGCCAGCAGTGATTGGCCAGGGCCCAAAAACATTCAGTACTTC.

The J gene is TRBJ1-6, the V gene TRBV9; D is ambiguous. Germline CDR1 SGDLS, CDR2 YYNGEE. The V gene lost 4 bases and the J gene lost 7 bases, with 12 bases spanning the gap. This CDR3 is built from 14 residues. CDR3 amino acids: CASSITDGNSPLHF. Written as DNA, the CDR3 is TGTGCCAGCAGCATTACAGATGGAAATTCACCCCTCCACTTT.

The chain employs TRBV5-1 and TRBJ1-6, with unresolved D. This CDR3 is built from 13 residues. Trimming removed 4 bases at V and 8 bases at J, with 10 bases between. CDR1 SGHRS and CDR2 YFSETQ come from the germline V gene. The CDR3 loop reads CASSEQSYSPLHF. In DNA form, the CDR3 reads TGCGCCAGCAGCGAACAGTCTTATTCACCCCTCCACTTT.

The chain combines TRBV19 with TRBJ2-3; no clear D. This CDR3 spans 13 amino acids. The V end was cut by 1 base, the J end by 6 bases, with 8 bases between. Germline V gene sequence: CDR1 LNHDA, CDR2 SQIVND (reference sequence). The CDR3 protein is CASSIVPRDTQYF. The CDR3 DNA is TGTGCCAGTAGTATAGTTCCAAGGGATACGCAGTATTTT. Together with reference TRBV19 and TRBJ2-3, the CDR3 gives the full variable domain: DGGITQSPKYLFRKEGQNVTLSCEQNLNHDAMYWYRQDPGQGLRLIYYSQIVNDFQKGDIAEGYSVSREKKESFPLTVTSAQKNPTAFYLCASSIVPRDTQYFGPGTRLTVL.

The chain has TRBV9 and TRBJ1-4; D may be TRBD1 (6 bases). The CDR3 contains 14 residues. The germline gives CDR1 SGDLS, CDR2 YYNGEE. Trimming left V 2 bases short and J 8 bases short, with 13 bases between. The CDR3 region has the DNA TGTGCCAGCAGCGTCCCAGGGGCGGGCGAAAAACTGTTTTTT. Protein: CASSVPGAGEKLFF.

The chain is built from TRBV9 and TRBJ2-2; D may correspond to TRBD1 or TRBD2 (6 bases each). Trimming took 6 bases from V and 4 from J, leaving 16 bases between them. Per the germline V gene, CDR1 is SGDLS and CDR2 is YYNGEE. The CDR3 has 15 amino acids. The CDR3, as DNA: TGTGCCAGCATGGGCGGAGGGGGGAGCACCGGGGAGCTGTTTTTT. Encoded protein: CASMGGGGSTGELFF.

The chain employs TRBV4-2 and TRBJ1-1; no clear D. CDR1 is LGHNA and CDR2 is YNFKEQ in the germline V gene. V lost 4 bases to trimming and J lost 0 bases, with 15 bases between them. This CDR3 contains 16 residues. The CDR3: CASSPQSGVMNTEAFF. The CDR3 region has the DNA TGTGCCAGCAGCCCCCAGTCCGGGGTCATGAACACTGAAGCTTTCTTT.

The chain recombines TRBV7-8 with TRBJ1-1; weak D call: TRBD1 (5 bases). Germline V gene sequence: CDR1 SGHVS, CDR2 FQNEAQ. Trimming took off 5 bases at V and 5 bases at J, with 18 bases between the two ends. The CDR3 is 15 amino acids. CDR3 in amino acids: CASSRVGGGRTEAFF. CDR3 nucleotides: TGTGCCAGCAGCCGAGTTGGGGGAGGGAGGACTGAAGCTTTCTTT.

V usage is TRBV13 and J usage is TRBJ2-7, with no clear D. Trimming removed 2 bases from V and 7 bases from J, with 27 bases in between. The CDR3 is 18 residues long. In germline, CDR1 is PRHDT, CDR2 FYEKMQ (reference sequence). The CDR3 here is CASSLSLRKAGNRMEQYF. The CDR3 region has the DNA TGTGCCAGCAGCTTAAGTCTAAGGAAGGCAGGCAATAGGATGGAGCAGTACTTC.

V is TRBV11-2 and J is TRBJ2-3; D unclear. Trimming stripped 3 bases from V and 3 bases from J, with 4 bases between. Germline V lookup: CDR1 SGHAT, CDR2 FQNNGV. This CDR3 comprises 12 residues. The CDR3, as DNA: TGTGCCAGCAGCTTTGAGACAGATACGCAGTATTTT. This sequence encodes CASSFETDTQYF.